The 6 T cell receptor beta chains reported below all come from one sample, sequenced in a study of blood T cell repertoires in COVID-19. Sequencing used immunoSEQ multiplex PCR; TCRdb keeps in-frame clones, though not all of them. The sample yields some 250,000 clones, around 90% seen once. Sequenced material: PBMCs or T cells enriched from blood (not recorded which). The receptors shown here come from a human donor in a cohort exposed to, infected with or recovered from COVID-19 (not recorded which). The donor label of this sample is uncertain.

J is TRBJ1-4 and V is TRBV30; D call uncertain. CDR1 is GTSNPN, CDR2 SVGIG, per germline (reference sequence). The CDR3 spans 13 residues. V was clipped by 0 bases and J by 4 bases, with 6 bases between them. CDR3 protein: CAWSVTVNEKLFF. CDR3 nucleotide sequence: TGTGCCTGGAGTGTAACTGTTAATGAAAAACTGTTTTTT.

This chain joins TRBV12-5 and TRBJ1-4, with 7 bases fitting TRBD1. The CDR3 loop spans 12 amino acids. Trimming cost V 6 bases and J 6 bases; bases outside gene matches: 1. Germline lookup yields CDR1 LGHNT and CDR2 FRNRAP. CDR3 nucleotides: TGTGCTAGTGGCAGGGGGTATGAAAAACTGTTTTTT. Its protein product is CASGRGYEKLFF. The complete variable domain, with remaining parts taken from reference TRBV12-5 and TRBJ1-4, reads DARVTQTPRHKVTEMGQEVTMRCQPILGHNTVFWYRQTMMQGLELLAYFRNRAPLDDSGMPKDRFSAEMPDATLATLKIQPSEPRDSAVYFCASGRGYEKLFFGSGTQLSVL.

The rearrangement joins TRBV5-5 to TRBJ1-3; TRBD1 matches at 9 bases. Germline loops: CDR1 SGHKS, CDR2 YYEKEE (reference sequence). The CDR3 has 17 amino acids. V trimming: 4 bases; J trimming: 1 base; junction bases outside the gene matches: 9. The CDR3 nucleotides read TGTGCCAGCAGCGCAAGGACAGGGGCTATGTCTGGAAACACCATATATTTT. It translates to CASSARTGAMSGNTIYF.

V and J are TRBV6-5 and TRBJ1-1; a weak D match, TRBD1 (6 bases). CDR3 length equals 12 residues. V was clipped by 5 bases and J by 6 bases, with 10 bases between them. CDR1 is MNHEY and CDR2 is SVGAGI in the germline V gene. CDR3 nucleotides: TGTGCCAGCAGTCAGGGGACATCTGAAGCTTTCTTT. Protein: CASSQGTSEAFF.

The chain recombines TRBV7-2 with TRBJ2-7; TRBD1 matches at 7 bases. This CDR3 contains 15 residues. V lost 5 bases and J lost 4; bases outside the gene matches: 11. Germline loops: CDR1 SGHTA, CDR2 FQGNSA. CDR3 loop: CASSPGTAAEYEQYF. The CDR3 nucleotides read TGTGCCAGCAGCCCCGGGACAGCCGCAGAATACGAGCAGTACTTC.

Written as DNA, the CDR3 is TGTGCCACCAGCAGTAACATTCAGCCCCAGCATTTT. This translates into CATSSNIQPQHF. The rearrangement links TRBV15 to TRBJ1-5; D is undetermined. The CDR3 is 12 amino acids. Trimming pared 3 bases from V and 6 bases from J, leaving 6 bases between. CDR1 is LNHNV and CDR2 is YYDKDF in the germline V gene (reference sequence).